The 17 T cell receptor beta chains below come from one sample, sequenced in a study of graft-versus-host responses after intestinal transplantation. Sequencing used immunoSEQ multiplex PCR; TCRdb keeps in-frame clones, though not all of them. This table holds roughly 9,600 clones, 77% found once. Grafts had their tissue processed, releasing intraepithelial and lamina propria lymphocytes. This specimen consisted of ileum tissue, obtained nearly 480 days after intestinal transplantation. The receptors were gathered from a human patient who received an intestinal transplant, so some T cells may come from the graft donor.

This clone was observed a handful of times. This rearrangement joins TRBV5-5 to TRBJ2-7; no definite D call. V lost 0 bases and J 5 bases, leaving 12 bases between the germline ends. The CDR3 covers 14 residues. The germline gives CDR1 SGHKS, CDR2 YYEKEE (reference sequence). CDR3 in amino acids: CASSLEVRLDEQYF. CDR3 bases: TGTGCCAGCAGCTTGGAAGTCAGGTTGGACGAGCAGTACTTC.

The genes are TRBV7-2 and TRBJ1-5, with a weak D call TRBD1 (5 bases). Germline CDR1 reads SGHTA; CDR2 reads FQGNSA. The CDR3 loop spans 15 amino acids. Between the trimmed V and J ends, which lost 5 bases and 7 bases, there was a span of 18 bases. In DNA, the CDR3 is TGTGCCAGCAGCCCCATTCCAGGGATTAGGCAGCCCCAGCATTTT. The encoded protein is CASSPIPGIRQPQHF.

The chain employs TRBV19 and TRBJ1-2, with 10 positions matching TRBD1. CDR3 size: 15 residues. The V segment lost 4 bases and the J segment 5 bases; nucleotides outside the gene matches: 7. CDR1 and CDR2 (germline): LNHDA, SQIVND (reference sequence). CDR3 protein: CASSTGTGVRYGYTF. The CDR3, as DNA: TGTGCCAGTAGTACCGGGACAGGGGTACGGTATGGCTACACCTTC. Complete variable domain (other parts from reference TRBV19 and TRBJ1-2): DGGITQSPKYLFRKEGQNVTLSCEQNLNHDAMYWYRQDPGQGLRLIYYSQIVNDFQKGDIAEGYSVSREKKESFPLTVTSAQKNPTAFYLCASSTGTGVRYGYTFGSGTRLTVV.

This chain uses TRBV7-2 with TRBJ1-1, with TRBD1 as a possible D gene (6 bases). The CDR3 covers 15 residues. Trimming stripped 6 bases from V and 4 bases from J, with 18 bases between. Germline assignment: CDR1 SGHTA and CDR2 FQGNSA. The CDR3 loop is CASRGGPGSGTEAFF. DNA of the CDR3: TGTGCCAGCAGAGGGGGGCCCGGGTCGGGCACTGAAGCTTTCTTT.

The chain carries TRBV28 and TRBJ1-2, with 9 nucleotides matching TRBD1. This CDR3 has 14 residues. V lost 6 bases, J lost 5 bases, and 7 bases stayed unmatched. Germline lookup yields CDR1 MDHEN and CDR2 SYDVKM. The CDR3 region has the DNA TGTGCCAGCAGGAGATCGGGACAGGGTTATGGCTACACCTTC. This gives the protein CASRRSGQGYGYTF.

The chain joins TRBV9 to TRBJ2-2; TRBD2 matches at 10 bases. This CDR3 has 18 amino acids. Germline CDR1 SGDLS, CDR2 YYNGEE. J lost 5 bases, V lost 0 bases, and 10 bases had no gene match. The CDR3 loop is CASSVAGSGGLNTGELFF. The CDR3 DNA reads TGTGCCAGCAGCGTAGCTGGTAGCGGGGGGCTAAATACCGGGGAGCTGTTTTTT.

CDR3 residues: CASSVFLQGNGYTF. CDR3 nucleotide sequence: TGTGCCAGCAGTGTATTCCTACAGGGAAATGGCTACACCTTC. The V call is TRBV2, the J call TRBJ1-2; D might be TRBD1 (6 bases). The CDR3 runs 14 residues. V was shortened by 4 bases and J by 6 bases, with 15 bases between the two germline ends. The V gene's germline CDR1 is SNHLY and CDR2 FYNNEI.

The CDR3 DNA reads as TGTGCCAGCAGCTTGGGTGGGGGGGCTAAAACTGAAGCTTTCTTT. As protein: CASSLGGGAKTEAFF. The V gene is TRBV5-4, the J gene TRBJ1-1, with D perhaps TRBD1 (6 bases). Between the trimmed V and J ends, which lost 0 bases and 5 bases, there was a span of 14 bases. The CDR3 length is 15 residues. Germline-derived CDR1 and CDR2 are SGHNT and YYREEE (reference sequence).

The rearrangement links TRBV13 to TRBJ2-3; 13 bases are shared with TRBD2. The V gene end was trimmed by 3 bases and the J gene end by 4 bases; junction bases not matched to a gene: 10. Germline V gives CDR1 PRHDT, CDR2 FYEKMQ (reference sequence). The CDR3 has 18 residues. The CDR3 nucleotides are TGTGCCAGCAGCTTCATTATTCCACTAGCGGGGGGGCCAGATACGCAGTATTTT. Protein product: CASSFIIPLAGGPDTQYF.

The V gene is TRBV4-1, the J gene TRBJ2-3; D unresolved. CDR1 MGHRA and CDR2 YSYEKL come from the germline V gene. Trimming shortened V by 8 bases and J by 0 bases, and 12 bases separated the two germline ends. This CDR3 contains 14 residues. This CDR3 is CASAALRSTDTQYF. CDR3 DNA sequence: TGCGCCAGCGCTGCCTTGAGAAGCACAGATACGCAGTATTTT.

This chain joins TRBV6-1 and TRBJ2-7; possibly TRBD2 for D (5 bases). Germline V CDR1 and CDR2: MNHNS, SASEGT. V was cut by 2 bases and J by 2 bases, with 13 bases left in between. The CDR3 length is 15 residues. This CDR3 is CASSEYGRVTYEQYF. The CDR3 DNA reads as TGTGCCAGCAGTGAATACGGGCGGGTTACCTACGAGCAGTACTTC.

Here the CDR3 reads CAISEPSGERPEAFF. The CDR3 DNA follows: TGTGCCATCAGTGAGCCGTCGGGGGAGAGACCTGAAGCTTTCTTT. The V and J genes are TRBV10-3 and TRBJ1-1; a weak D match, TRBD1 (5 bases). V lost 2 bases and J lost 6, with 16 bases in between. In germline, CDR1 is ENHRY, CDR2 SYGVKD. This CDR3 has 15 residues.

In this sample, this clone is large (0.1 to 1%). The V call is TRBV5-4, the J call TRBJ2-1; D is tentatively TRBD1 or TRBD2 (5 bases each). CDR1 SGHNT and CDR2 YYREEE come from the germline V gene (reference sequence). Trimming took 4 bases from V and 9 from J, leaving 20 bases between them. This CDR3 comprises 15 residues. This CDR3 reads CASSLGTGDFGEQFF. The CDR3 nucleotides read TGTGCCAGCAGCCTCGGGACCGGTGATTTTGGTGAGCAGTTCTTC.

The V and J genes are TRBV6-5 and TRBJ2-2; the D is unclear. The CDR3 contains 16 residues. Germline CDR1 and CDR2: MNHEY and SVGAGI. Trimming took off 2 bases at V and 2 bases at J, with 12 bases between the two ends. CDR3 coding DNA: TGTGCCAGCAGTTACAGGTGGATACCTAACACCGGGGAGCTGTTTTTT. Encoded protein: CASSYRWIPNTGELFF.

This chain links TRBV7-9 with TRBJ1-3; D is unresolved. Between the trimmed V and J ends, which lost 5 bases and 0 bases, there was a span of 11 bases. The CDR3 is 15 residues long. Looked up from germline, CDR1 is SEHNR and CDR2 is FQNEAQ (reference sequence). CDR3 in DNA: TGTGCCAGCAGCCCGAGCCGGGTCTCTGGAAACACCATATATTTT. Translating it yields CASSPSRVSGNTIYF.

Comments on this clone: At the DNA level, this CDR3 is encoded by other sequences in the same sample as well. This chain's CDR3 is CASSYTGGPGNTIYF. CDR3 coding DNA: TGTGCCAGCAGTTACACGGGGGGGCCTGGAAACACCATATATTTT. The chain employs TRBV6-5 and TRBJ1-3, with D perhaps matching TRBD1 (6 bases). Germline V gene data show CDR1 as MNHEY and CDR2 as SVGAGI. The ends were cut back, 2 bases at V and 2 bases at J, with 10 bases in the middle. This CDR3 region has 15 residues.

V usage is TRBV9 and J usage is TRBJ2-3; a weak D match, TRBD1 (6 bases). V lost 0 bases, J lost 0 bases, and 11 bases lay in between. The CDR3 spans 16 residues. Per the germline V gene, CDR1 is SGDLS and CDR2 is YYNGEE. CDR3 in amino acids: CASSVVGQISTDTQYF. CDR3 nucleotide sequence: TGTGCCAGCAGCGTAGTTGGACAGATTAGCACAGATACGCAGTATTTT.